This entry describes one T cell receptor beta chain. The data originate from a study of human CD8 memory T cell subsets. From germline, CDR1 is SEHNR and CDR2 FQNEAQ (reference sequence). The CDR3 runs 14 residues. Libraries for TCR beta were constructed using UMI-labeled 5' RACE. Reanalyzing the 5' RACE reads, TCRdb keeps one entry per CDR3 protein, without DNA. The specimen's table records about 6,700 distinct CDR3 sequences. This sequence joins TRBV7-9 and TRBJ1-1; checking the TCRdb D call of TRBD1 is not possible without DNA. This TCR came from a human donor in good health. Sequencing was performed on CD8+ stem-like memory T cells (TSCM and TCM) sorted from PBMCs. Documented subset: stem-like memory CD8 T cells (TSTEM), CCR7+ PD-1- TIGIT-. CDR3 sequence reads: CASSLVQGGTEAFF.